This T cell receptor (beta chain) was captured by sequencing in a study of regulatory T cells in long-lasting Graves disease (dated by TCRdb to about 2021). Regarding the complete study: Newly diagnosed Graves' disease patients had taken antithyroid drugs for less than 3 months. The study was conducted in China and was registered as a clinical trial. A total of about 35 samples underwent TCR sequencing, from roughly 13 patients with persistent Graves' disease and approximately 20 patients with newly diagnosed Graves' disease. Persistent Graves' disease patients were compared with newly diagnosed Graves' disease patients by peripheral blood TCR sequencing and RNA sequencing. Paper-wide results and their limitations: TRBV28, TRBJ1-2 and TRBJ2-5 were preferentially used in persistent disease, while TRBV20-1 and TRBJ2-1 were favored in newly diagnosed disease. The study examined only peripheral blood because the primary lesion, thyroid tissue, could not be accessed. Sequencing and analysis were limited to the TCR beta chain. The small sample size was acknowledged by the authors as a limitation that may reduce accuracy. A larger number of public clonotypes was shared among persistent patients (fewer than 3,000) than among newly diagnosed patients (around 970). Lower TCR Shannon entropy and fewer highly expanded clones were observed in persistent Graves' disease patients than in newly diagnosed patients, which suggested clonal expansion.

The table lists this clonotype with many counts. The antigen it recognizes is unknown. The record has no base qualities; no much larger clone is one base away. The library was built by means of multiplex PCR. The sample was run on an Illumina HiSeq 4000. To build TCR beta libraries, CDR3 regions were amplified by Arm-PCR using iRepertoire HTBI primers. Gel purification was performed on PCR products prior to sequencing. On the study's bioinformatics: Gene usage analysis of CDR3 amino acid clonotypes relied on the 55 to 80 TRBV and 15 or so TRBJ segments identified across samples. COPE and FqMerger were used to merge the filtered high-quality paired reads into contigs. BLAST was used to align contigs to the IMGT TRBV, TRBD and TRBJ reference genes, and CDR3 was defined following IMGT. Highly expanded clones were defined as clonotypes with a frequency above 0.1%. Shannon entropy was used to measure repertoire diversity, and the Gini coefficient was used to measure V-J evenness. Public clonotypes were defined as clonotypes shared by more than one individual. TCRdb took the public reads, trimmed them with fastp at Q25, ran MiXCR for clone calling and kept in-frame beta chains. Each CDR3 protein gets just one entry, which takes the most common genes and DNA from the rows behind it. What appears here as the V and J calls and clone size reflects TCRdb's work, not the paper's. The sample includes 350,000 to 500,000 distinct CDR3 sequences, with around 15% observed a single time. The ten most abundant clones make up around 10% of the sample.

According to the study, the label for this sample's time point signals: newly diagnosed GD, antithyroid drugs for less than 3 months. For both TCR sequencing and RNA sequencing, RNA was extracted from PBMCs using TRIzol. Graves' disease was diagnosed according to American Thyroid Association guidelines. Patients were recruited from an endocrinology department in Xi'an, China. Each patient gave 9 to 10 milliliters of peripheral blood, collected in an EDTA anticoagulant tube. Ficoll Paque Plus density gradient separation was used to isolate PBMCs, and no further T cell sorting was done. An Agilent 2100 Bioanalyzer and agarose gel were used to check RNA quality, and a NanoDrop 2000 was used to measure RNA concentration. V is pruned by 6 bases and J by 5 bases, leaving 10 bases of the junction without a gene match. From cysteine to phenylalanine, the CDR3 is 16 amino acids long. Here the CDR3 DNA is all that survives: 48 bases in frame from base 1.

A further study also used this sample, focusing on T cells in Graves' hyperthyroidism and ophthalmopathy. In that second paper, the authors write: Graves' hyperthyroidism was defined as stable when no progression to ophthalmopathy occurred over 18 months of follow-up. The hyperthyroidism patients were between 18 and 65 years old and newly diagnosed, with a disease duration of less than 2 months. The study excluded patients with uncontrolled infections, other autoimmune diseases, pregnancy or lactation. Diagnoses were based on clinical symptoms, serum thyroxine and TRAb, thyroid ultrasound and orbital computed tomography. The first round of RT-PCR for the TCR CDR3 was performed with the HTBI primer set and the Qiagen OneStep RT-PCR kit. Most expanded thyroid clonotypes (frequency above 0.001) were also detected in blood, suggesting blood repertoires may reflect thyroid immune responses. A 13 V-J signature model separated ophthalmopathy from stable hyperthyroidism, with just over 85% sensitivity and 81.08% specificity in cross-validation and 80%/75% in testing. In validation, the model predicted progression to ophthalmopathy with around 71% sensitivity and around 72% specificity, a median of approximately 6.7 months before onset. To identify TCR V-J signatures that set the groups apart, the researchers used a discovery cohort of approximately 98 patients, made up of about 44 with Graves' ophthalmopathy and some 56 with stable Graves' hyperthyroidism. Whether ophthalmopathy could be predicted prospectively was tested in an independent validation cohort made up of some 20 hyperthyroidism patients plus 17 patients who later progressed to ophthalmopathy. The 95 to 100 discovery patients were divided at random into training and test sets in a 7:3 ratio. Thyroid tissue and blood T-cell repertoires from over 5 Graves' hyperthyroidism patients were also compared in the study. After blood sampling, hyperthyroidism patients were treated with methimazole at a starting dose of 30 mg daily, and ophthalmopathy patients were treated with high-dose intravenous methylprednisolone. Libraries were constructed in a second round of multiplex PCR, after which size selection and purification were performed. Sequencing of the libraries was done on an Illumina HiSeq2000 using paired-end 100 bp reads. SOAPnuke was used to process the raw data, with reads discarded if the reads contained adapters or uncalled bases, had a mean Phred below 15, or lacked an exact constant-primer or identifier match. COPE v1.2.5 was used to merge high-quality paired reads, and clonotypes were defined as unique nucleotide sequences. Clonotypes were aligned to IMGT TRBV, TRBD and TRBJ reference segments using MiTCR v1.1. The analysis was restricted to V-J combinations with a frequency above 0.0001, which together covered 99% to 99.2% of the repertoires. A TCS score was defined as the ratio of F50 (clonal expansion) to E x V (chaos), with BLOSUM62-based TCRdist applied between CDR3 peptides within each V-J. Welch's t-statistics and random forest reduced fewer than 550 V-J features to roughly 13, which were used in a naive Bayes classifier (R e1071). Sample size was not statistically predetermined, and blinding of investigators to group allocation was not performed. According to the paper, TCR Vbeta CDR3 sequencing was carried out on 135 peripheral blood samples, which came from fewer than 50 ophthalmopathy, about 75 hyperthyroidism and some 17 progressor patients.

This receptor was taken from a woman under 40 with Graves disease. Donor details come from another sample of the same person, matched by shared clones. This specimen was peripheral blood mononuclear cells (PBMCs), taken at new diagnosis, from a patient treated with antithyroid drugs. Recombination linked TRBV12-3 or TRBV12-4 to TRBJ2-2; 9 bases in the middle match TRBD2. DNA sequence: TGTGCCAGCAGCCTAATAGCGGGAGACCGTACCGGGGAGCTGTTTTTT. The translation is CASSLIAGDRTGELFF.